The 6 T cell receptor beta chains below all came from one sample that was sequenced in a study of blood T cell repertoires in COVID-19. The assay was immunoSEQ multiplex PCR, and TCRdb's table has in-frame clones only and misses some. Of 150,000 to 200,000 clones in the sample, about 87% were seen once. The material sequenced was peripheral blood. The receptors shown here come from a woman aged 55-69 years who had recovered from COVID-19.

In nucleotides, the CDR3 is TGTGCCAGCAGGACGGACACGGGCACTGAAGCTTTCTTT. This sequence encodes CASRTDTGTEAFF. This chain joins TRBV2 and TRBJ1-1; D perhaps matches TRBD1 (5 bases). CDR3 length: 13 amino acids. Germline assignment: CDR1 SNHLY and CDR2 FYNNEI. V lost 6 bases and J 4 bases, leaving 12 bases between the germline ends.

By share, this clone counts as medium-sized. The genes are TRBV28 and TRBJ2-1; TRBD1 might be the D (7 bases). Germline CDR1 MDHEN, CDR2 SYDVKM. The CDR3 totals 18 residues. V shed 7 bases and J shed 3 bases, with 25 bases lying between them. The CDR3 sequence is CASNPYRGRGAHYNEQFF. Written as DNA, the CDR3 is TGTGCCAGCAATCCTTATAGGGGCAGGGGGGCCCACTACAATGAGCAGTTCTTC.

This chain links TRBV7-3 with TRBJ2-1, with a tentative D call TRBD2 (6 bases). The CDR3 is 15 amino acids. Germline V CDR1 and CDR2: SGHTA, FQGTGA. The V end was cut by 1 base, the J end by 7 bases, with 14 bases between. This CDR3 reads CASSLSGGLRNEQFF. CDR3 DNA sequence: TGTGCCAGCAGCTTAAGTGGAGGGTTAAGGAATGAGCAGTTCTTC. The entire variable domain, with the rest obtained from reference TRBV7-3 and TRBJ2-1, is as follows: GAGVSQTPSNKVTEKGKYVELRCDPISGHTALYWYRQSLGQGPEFLIYFQGTGAADDSGLPNDRFFAVRPEGSVSTLKIQRTERGDSAVYLCASSLSGGLRNEQFFGPGTRLTVL.

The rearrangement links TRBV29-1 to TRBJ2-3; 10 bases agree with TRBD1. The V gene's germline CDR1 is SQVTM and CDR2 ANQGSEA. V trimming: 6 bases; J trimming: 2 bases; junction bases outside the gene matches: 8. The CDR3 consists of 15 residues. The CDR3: CSVERGQGVTDTQYF. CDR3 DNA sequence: TGCAGCGTCGAGCGCGGACAGGGGGTCACAGATACGCAGTATTTT.

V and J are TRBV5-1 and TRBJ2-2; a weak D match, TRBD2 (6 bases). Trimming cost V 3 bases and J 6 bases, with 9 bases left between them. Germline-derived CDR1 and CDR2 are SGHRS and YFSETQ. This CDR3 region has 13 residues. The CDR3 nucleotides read TGCGCCAGCAGCTATGGGGAGGCCGGGGAGCTGTTTTTT. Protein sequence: CASSYGEAGELFF. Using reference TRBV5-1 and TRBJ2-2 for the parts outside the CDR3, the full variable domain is KAGVTQTPRYLIKTRGQQVTLSCSPISGHRSVSWYQQTPGQGLQFLFEYFSETQRNKGNFPGRFSGRQFSNSRSEMNVSTLELGDSALYLCASSYGEAGELFFGEGSRLTVL.

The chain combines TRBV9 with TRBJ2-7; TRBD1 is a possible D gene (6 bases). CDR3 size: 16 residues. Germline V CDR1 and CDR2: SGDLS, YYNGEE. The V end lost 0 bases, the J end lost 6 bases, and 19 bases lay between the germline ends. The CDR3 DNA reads TGTGCCAGCAGCGTAGTGGGGACACCAAATGAGGGCGAGCAGTACTTC. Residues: CASSVVGTPNEGEQYF. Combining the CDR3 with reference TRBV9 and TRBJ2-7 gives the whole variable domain DSGVTQTPKHLITATGQRVTLRCSPRSGDLSVYWYQQSLDQGLQFLIQYYNGEERAKGNILERFSAQQFPDLHSELNLSSLELGDSALYFCASSVVGTPNEGEQYFGPGTRLTVT.